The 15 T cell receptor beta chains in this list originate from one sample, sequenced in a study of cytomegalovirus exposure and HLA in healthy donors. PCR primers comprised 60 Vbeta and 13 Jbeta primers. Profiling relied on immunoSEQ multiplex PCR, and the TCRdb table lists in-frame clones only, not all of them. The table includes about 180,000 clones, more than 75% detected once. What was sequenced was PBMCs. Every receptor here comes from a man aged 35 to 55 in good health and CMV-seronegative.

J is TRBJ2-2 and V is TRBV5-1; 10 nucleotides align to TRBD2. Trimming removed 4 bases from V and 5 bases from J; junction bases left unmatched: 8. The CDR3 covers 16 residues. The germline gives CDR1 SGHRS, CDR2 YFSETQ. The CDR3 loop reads CASSALAGVETGELFF. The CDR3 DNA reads TGCGCCAGCAGCGCTCTAGCGGGAGTAGAAACCGGGGAGCTGTTTTTT.

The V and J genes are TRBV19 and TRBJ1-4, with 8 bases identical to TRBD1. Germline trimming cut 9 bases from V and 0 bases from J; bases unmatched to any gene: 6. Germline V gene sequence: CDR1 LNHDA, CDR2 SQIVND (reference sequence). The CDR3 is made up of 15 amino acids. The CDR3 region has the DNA TGTGCCAGCGGACAGGGAGATGCAACTAATGAAAAACTGTTTTTT. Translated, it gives CASGQGDATNEKLFF.

CDR3 DNA sequence: TGTGCCAGCAGCCCAGACGGCGGGGGTGGGAAGACCCAGTACTTC. It is translated as CASSPDGGGGKTQYF. V usage is TRBV11-2 and J usage is TRBJ2-5, with TRBD2 identical over 7 bases. V was clipped by 5 bases and J by 6 bases; unmatched bases: 12. The CDR3 spans 15 residues. Germline-derived CDR1 and CDR2 are SGHAT and FQNNGV.

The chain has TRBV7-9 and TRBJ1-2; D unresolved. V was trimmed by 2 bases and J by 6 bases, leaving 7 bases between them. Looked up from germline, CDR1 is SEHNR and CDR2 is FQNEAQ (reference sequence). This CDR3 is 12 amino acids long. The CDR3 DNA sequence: TGTGCCAGCAGCTTATCCCCAAATGGCTACACCTTC. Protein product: CASSLSPNGYTF.

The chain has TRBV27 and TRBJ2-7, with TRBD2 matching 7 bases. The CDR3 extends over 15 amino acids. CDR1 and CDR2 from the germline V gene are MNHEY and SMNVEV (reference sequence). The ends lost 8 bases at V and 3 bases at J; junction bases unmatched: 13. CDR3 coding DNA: TGTGCCAGCCGACTAGCACGACTCCCTAACTACGAGCAGTACTTC. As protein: CASRLARLPNYEQYF.

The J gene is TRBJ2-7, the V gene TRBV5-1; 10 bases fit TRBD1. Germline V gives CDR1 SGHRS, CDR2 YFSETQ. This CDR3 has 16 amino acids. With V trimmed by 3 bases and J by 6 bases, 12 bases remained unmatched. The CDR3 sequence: CASSYQSGQGMGEQYF. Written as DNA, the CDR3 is TGCGCCAGCAGCTACCAGTCGGGACAGGGGATGGGCGAGCAGTACTTC.

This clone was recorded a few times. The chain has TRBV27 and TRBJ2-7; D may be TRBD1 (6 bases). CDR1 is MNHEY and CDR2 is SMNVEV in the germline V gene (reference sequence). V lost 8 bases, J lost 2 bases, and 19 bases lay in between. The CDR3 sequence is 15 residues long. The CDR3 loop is CASSRSQGSPYEQYF. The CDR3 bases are TGTGCCAGCTCTAGAAGCCAGGGGTCCCCCTACGAGCAGTACTTC.

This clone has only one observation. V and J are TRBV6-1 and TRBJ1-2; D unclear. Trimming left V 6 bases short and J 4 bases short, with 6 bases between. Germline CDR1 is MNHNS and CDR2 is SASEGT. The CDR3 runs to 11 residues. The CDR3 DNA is TGTGCCAGCAGCGTGGCCTATGGCTACACCTTC. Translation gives CASSVAYGYTF.

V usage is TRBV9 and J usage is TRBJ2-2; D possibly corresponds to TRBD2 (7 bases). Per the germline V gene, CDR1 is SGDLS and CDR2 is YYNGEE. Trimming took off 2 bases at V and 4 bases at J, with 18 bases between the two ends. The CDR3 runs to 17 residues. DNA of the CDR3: TGTGCCAGCAGCGTTTTAGGCGGGGGCAGGACCACCGGGGAGCTGTTTTTT. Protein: CASSVLGGGRTTGELFF.

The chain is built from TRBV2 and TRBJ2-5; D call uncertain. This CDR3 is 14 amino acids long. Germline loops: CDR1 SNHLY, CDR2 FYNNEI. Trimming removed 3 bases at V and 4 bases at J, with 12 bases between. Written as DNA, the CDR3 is TGTGCCAGCAGTGAGAGGCTTTTAGGAGAGACCCAGTACTTC. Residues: CASSERLLGETQYF.

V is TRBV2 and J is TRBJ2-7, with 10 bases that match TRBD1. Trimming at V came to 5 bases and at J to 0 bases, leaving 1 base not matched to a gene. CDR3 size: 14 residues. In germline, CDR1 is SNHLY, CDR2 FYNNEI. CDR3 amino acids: CASSRQGASYEQYF. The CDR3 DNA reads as TGTGCCAGCAGTAGACAGGGGGCCTCCTACGAGCAGTACTTC.

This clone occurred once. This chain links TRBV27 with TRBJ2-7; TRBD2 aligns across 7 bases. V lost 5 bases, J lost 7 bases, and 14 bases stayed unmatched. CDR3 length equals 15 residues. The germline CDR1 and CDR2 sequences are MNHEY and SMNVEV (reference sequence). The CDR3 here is CASSGVGAGVYEQYF. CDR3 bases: TGTGCCAGCAGTGGGGTCGGCGCGGGAGTGTATGAGCAGTACTTC.

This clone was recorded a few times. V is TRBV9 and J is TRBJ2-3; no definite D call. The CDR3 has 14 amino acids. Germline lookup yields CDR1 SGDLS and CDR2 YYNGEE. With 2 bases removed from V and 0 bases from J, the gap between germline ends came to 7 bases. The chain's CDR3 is CASSVERSTDTQYF. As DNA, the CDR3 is TGTGCCAGCAGCGTTGAGAGGAGCACAGATACGCAGTATTTT. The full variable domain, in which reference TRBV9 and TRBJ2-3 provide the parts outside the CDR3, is DSGVTQTPKHLITATGQRVTLRCSPRSGDLSVYWYQQSLDQGLQFLIQYYNGEERAKGNILERFSAQQFPDLHSELNLSSLELGDSALYFCASSVERSTDTQYFGPGTRLTVL.

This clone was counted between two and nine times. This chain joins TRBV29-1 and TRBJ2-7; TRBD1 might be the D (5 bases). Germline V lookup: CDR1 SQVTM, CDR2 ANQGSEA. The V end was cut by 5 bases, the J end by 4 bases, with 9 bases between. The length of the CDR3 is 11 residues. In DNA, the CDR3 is TGCAGCGTTAGGACAAGTTACGAGCAGTACTTC. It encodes CSVRTSYEQYF.

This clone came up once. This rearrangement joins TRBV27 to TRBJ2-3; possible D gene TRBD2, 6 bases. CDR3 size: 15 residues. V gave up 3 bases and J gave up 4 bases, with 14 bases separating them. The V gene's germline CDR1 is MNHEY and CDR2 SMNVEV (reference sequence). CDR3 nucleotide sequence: TGTGCCAGCAGTTTTCTCTCTAGCGCTTCAGATACGCAGTATTTT. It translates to CASSFLSSASDTQYF.